These 9 T cell receptor beta chains were sequenced from one sample in a study of neoadjuvant anti-PD-1 for oral cavity cancer. TCRdb keeps only in-frame clones here, not all; method: immunoSEQ multiplex PCR. Among approximately 7,600 clones listed, about half were seen once. The material sequenced was tumor tissue, taken before nivolumab (anti-PD-1) treatment. Receptor source: a person aged 40 to 85 with oral cavity squamous cell carcinoma.

The J gene is TRBJ2-2, the V gene TRBV4-1; no firm D call. Germline CDR1 MGHRA, CDR2 YSYEKL. The V gene lost 4 bases and the J gene lost 2 bases, with 17 bases spanning the gap. This CDR3 is built from 17 residues. The DNA of the CDR3 is TGCGCCAGCAGCCCCTACGGCAAAATCACCAACACCGGGGAGCTGTTTTTT. Its translation is CASSPYGKITNTGELFF.

This chain connects TRBV5-4 to TRBJ2-7; the match to TRBD1 covers 7 bases. Trimming cost V 2 bases and J 2 bases; bases outside gene matches: 1. This CDR3 has 13 amino acids. CDR1 is SGHNT, CDR2 YYREEE, per germline (reference sequence). The CDR3 is CASSFTGAYEQYF. The CDR3 DNA reads TGTGCCAGCAGCTTCACAGGGGCCTACGAGCAGTACTTC.

This clone is deemed medium-sized. The chain joins TRBV6-5 to TRBJ2-3, with 7 bases matching TRBD2. There are 16 residues in the CDR3. With 2 bases clipped from V and 1 base from J, the junction kept 6 bases outside the gene matches. Germline CDR1 reads MNHEY; CDR2 reads SVGAGI. CDR3 sequence (DNA): TGTGCCAGCAGTTACGATCGCGCGGGAGGCACAGATACGCAGTATTTT. This sequence encodes CASSYDRAGGTDTQYF.

V gene TRBV6-1 combines with J gene TRBJ2-5, with D perhaps TRBD1 or TRBD2 (5 bases each). V lost 2 bases and J lost 0, with 7 bases in between. The CDR3 is 14 amino acids. The germline V gene encodes CDR1 MNHNS and CDR2 SASEGT. DNA for the CDR3: TGTGCCAGCAGTGAACCGGGGCACCAAGAGACCCAGTACTTC. Translating gives CASSEPGHQETQYF.

The chain has TRBV6-5 and TRBJ1-1, with 8 bases that match TRBD1. This CDR3 has 15 residues. CDR1 and CDR2 (germline): MNHEY, SVGAGI. J was trimmed by 2 bases and V by 2 bases; bases with no gene match: 4. The CDR3, as DNA: TGTGCCAGCAGTTACACAACAGGGGGTAACACTGAAGCTTTCTTT. It encodes CASSYTTGGNTEAFF.

The chain joins TRBV9 to TRBJ2-3; possible D gene TRBD1, 7 bases. V lost 3 bases, J lost 6 bases, and 23 bases lay in between. Germline assignment: CDR1 SGDLS and CDR2 YYNGEE. The CDR3 extends over 17 amino acids. CDR3 sequence reads: CASSGLRGQGVRDTQYF. CDR3 DNA sequence: TGTGCCAGCAGCGGGCTTCGGGGGCAGGGGGTCAGGGATACGCAGTATTTT.

The CDR3 protein is CASSPGPSGTYNEQFF. The CDR3 DNA sequence: TGTGCCAGCTCACCAGGCCCTAGCGGGACCTACAATGAGCAGTTCTTC. V usage is TRBV18 and J usage is TRBJ2-1; 9 nucleotides align to TRBD2. V dropped 2 bases and J dropped 2; count of bases not matched to a gene: 4. The CDR3 totals 16 residues. Germline V lookup: CDR1 KGHSH, CDR2 LQKENI.

The rearrangement links TRBV28 to TRBJ1-1, with 9 bases lining up with TRBD1. This CDR3 has 11 residues. The V gene end was trimmed by 4 bases and the J gene end by 10 bases; junction bases not matched to a gene: 1. Germline CDR1 reads MDHEN; CDR2 reads SYDVKM. The CDR3 region is CASSSDRGAFF. The DNA for the CDR3 is TGTGCCAGCAGTTCGGACAGGGGAGCTTTCTTT.

This sequence joins TRBV4-1 and TRBJ2-1; 14 bases map to TRBD2. The V gene's germline CDR1 is MGHRA and CDR2 YSYEKL. The J segment lost 7 bases and the V segment lost 3 bases, leaving 5 bases of the junction unmatched. The CDR3 loop spans 16 amino acids. CDR3 nucleotides: TGCGCCAGCAGCCAGGGACTAGCGGGAGTTCGGAATGAGCAGTTCTTC. It yields the protein CASSQGLAGVRNEQFF.